This TCR beta chain was profiled in a study of cytomegalovirus exposure and HLA in healthy donors. Notes on the study in general: It was reported that the classifier diagnosed cytomegalovirus status with high specificity and sensitivity in both the original and validation cohorts.

Using immunoSEQ multiplex PCR, the repertoire was profiled, and TCRdb retains in-frame clones only, with some absent. The sample includes about 130,000 clones, roughly 89% of them seen just once. The V and J ends lost 5 bases and 13 bases, in that order; junction bases with no gene match: 14. Germline CDR1 is MDHEN and CDR2 is SYDVKM. This CDR3 has 15 amino acids. To note about this clone: Its antigen remains unidentified.

The source is a woman aged 18-35 years in good health and CMV-seropositive. The sequenced sample consisted of PBMCs. The J gene is TRBJ1-6, the V gene TRBV28, with 7 bases matching TRBD1. In DNA, the CDR3 is TGTGCCAGCAGTGCTCCCCCCGGGACAGTGGACCCCCTCCACTTT. Its protein product is CASSAPPGTVDPLHF. The full variable domain, in which reference TRBV28 and TRBJ1-6 provide the parts outside the CDR3, is DVKVTQSSRYLVKRTGEKVFLECVQDMDHENMFWYRQDPGLGLRLIYFSYDVKMKEKGDIPEGYSVSREKKERFSLILESASTNQTSMYLCASSAPPGTVDPLHFGNGTRLTVT.